These 19 T cell receptor beta chains were sequenced from one sample in a study of T cells in Graves' hyperthyroidism and ophthalmopathy. Regions amplified from RNA transcripts were the TCR beta CDR3 regions. RT-PCR in the first round (using the HTBI primer set) targeted the TCR CDR3. TCRdb recomputed calls from the multiplex PCR reads with MiXCR, one row per CDR3 protein. The sample carries hundreds of thousands of distinct CDR3 sequences, 14% to 15% recorded once. The sample comprised blood. The receptors derive from a woman between 40 and 50 years old with Graves' ophthalmopathy.

On this clonotype itself: Being one base from a much bigger clone, this may be a read error. Given the absence of the conserved phenylalanine or tryptophan at the CDR3 end, a read error is likely. This chain connects TRBV6-1 to TRBJ1-1, with D perhaps matching TRBD1 (5 bases). The CDR3 is 13 amino acids. CDR1 MNHNS and CDR2 SASEGT come from the germline V gene. The germline V and J ends were trimmed by 6 bases and 1 base, with 9 bases remaining between them. The DNA of the CDR3 is TGTGCCAGCAGGGGGGGTGGGAACACTGAAGCTTTCCTT. Translating it yields CASRGGGNTEAFL.

This clonotype appeared many times. The gene calls are TRBV10-3 and TRBJ2-2, with 10 positions matching TRBD2. There are 16 residues in the CDR3. The V and J ends lost 3 bases and 7 bases, in that order; junction bases with no gene match: 8. Germline CDR1 is ENHRY and CDR2 is SYGVKD. The DNA of the CDR3 is TGTGCCATCAGTGAAGAAGCGGGAGGGCCGTACGGGGAGCTGTTTTTT. This sequence encodes CAISEEAGGPYGELFF.

This clonotype appeared many times. The rearrangement uses TRBV6-1 and TRBJ1-5, with a tentative D call TRBD1 (6 bases). The CDR3 is made up of 15 amino acids. The germline V gene has CDR1 MNHNS and CDR2 SASEGT. Trimming removed 4 bases from V and 4 bases from J, with 14 bases in between. CDR3 sequence: CASSASQTGNQPQHF. The CDR3 DNA reads as TGTGCCAGCAGTGCCTCACAGACAGGTAATCAGCCCCAGCATTTT.

The chain links TRBV6-2 or TRBV6-3 to TRBJ2-3, with TRBD2 matching 9 bases. The ends lost 8 bases at V and 5 bases at J; junction bases unmatched: 17. CDR1 is MNHEY, CDR2 SVGEGT, per germline. The CDR3 totals 17 residues. CDR3 DNA sequence: TGTGCCAGCCCACCCCCGCCGGCGGGAGGGCCGGTAGATACGCAGTATTTT. This gives the protein CASPPPPAGGPVDTQYF.

This clonotype has ten or more counts. The chain links TRBV6-1 to TRBJ1-2, with 7 bases fitting TRBD1. The ends lost 6 bases at V and 4 bases at J; junction bases unmatched: 8. The CDR3 has 14 amino acids. Germline V lookup: CDR1 MNHNS, CDR2 SASEGT. The CDR3 DNA follows: TGTGCCAGCAGCCAGGGAGGGGGCGGCTATGGCTACACCTTC. Its protein product is CASSQGGGGYGYTF.

The sample holds many counts of this clonotype. This chain connects TRBV28 to TRBJ1-1; D is perhaps TRBD1 (5 bases). Germline CDR1 MDHEN, CDR2 SYDVKM. V was pared by 8 bases and J by 11 bases, with 21 bases between. The CDR3 totals 13 residues. The CDR3 sequence is CASSKPWGEVAFF. The CDR3 coding sequence is TGTGCCAGCTCAAAGCCATGGGGGGAGGTGGCTTTCTTT.

The chain is built from TRBV28 and TRBJ2-5; 7 bases fit TRBD2. Germline trimming cut 5 bases from V and 5 bases from J; bases unmatched to any gene: 14. This CDR3 comprises 16 residues. The V gene's germline CDR1 is MDHEN and CDR2 SYDVKM. This chain's CDR3 is CASSPILGEGRETQYF. The CDR3 bases are TGTGCCAGCAGTCCCATCCTGGGGGAGGGGAGGGAGACCCAGTACTTC.

This clonotype was seen at least ten times. V is TRBV19 and J is TRBJ1-4; D remains unclear. The CDR3 runs to 16 residues. Germline V gene sequence: CDR1 LNHDA, CDR2 SQIVND (reference sequence). V lost 0 bases and J lost 8, with 16 bases in between. DNA of the CDR3: TGTGCCAGTAGTATAGATCGCGAATCCACGAGGGAAAAACTGTTTTTT. Residues: CASSIDRESTREKLFF. The full variable domain, with the rest looked up from reference TRBV19 and TRBJ1-4, is DGGITQSPKYLFRKEGQNVTLSCEQNLNHDAMYWYRQDPGQGLRLIYYSQIVNDFQKGDIAEGYSVSREKKESFPLTVTSAQKNPTAFYLCASSIDRESTREKLFFGSGTQLSVL.

This clonotype was detected ten times or more. The rearrangement joins TRBV7-2 to TRBJ2-2; no clear D gene. CDR1 is SGHTA and CDR2 is FQGNSA in the germline V gene. Trimming removed 2 bases from V and 1 base from J, with 5 bases in between. This CDR3 is 14 amino acids long. CDR3 amino acids: CASSLSLNTGELFF. Written as DNA, the CDR3 is TGTGCCAGCAGCTTATCCCTGAACACCGGGGAGCTGTTTTTT.

CDR3 loop: CASSSGQVLPKGYGYTF. CDR3 bases: TGTGCCAGCAGTTCTGGACAGGTACTTCCGAAGGGCTATGGCTACACCTTC. The rearrangement joins TRBV27 to TRBJ1-2; 7 bases are a match to TRBD1. Germline lookup yields CDR1 MNHEY and CDR2 SMNVEV (reference sequence). This CDR3 has 17 amino acids. J gave up 4 bases and V 4 bases, and 15 bases lay outside the gene matches.

The chain uses TRBV4-2 and TRBJ2-7, with D perhaps matching TRBD1 (6 bases). The germline V gene encodes CDR1 LGHNA and CDR2 YNFKEQ. Trimming took off 5 bases at V and 4 bases at J, with 21 bases between the two ends. The length of the CDR3 is 16 residues. The CDR3 region is CASSASPGTPPYEQYF. For the CDR3, the DNA is TGTGCCAGCAGCGCCTCCCCCGGGACACCACCTTACGAGCAGTACTTC.

This clonotype was seen ten or more times. The rearrangement links TRBV2 to TRBJ2-7; TRBD2 agrees at 8 bases. CDR1 is SNHLY and CDR2 is FYNNEI in the germline V gene. CDR3 size: 11 residues. J was trimmed by 5 bases and V by 10 bases; bases with no gene match: 4. CDR3 region: CATGGGHEQYF. The CDR3 nucleotides read TGTGCCACCGGGGGGGGTCACGAGCAGTACTTC.

This clonotype came up many times. This rearrangement joins TRBV5-1 to TRBJ1-2, with D tentatively TRBD1 (5 bases). The CDR3 covers 13 residues. Between the trimmed V and J ends, which lost 4 bases and 5 bases, there was a span of 12 bases. Germline V gene sequence: CDR1 SGHRS, CDR2 YFSETQ. The CDR3 nucleotides are TGCGCCAGCAGCGAGGGGACGTTATATGGCTACACCTTC. Its protein product is CASSEGTLYGYTF.

This clonotype was counted between two and nine times. The chain carries TRBV2 and TRBJ2-7; TRBD2 is a possible D gene (5 bases). The CDR3 has 14 residues. V gave up 3 bases and J gave up 1 base, with 10 bases separating them. Germline V gives CDR1 SNHLY, CDR2 FYNNEI. For the CDR3, the DNA is TGTGCCAGCAGTGAGGTTAGCGCGTCCTACGAGCAGTACTTC. Translation gives CASSEVSASYEQYF.

This chain links TRBV2 with TRBJ2-5; either TRBD1 or TRBD2 may fit D (5 bases each). The V gene lost 6 bases and the J gene lost 4 bases, with 12 bases spanning the gap. Germline V lookup: CDR1 SNHLY, CDR2 FYNNEI. The CDR3 loop spans 13 amino acids. CDR3 in DNA: TGTGCCAGCAGCCGGGACCCCTCAGAGACCCAGTACTTC. Translating gives CASSRDPSETQYF.

This clonotype was found many times. DNA for the CDR3: TGCAGTGCTATCTTGTATGGACAGGGGGCCTACGAGCAGTACTTC. The encoded protein is CSAILYGQGAYEQYF. J is TRBJ2-7 and V is TRBV20-1, with TRBD1 matching over 10 bases. CDR3 length equals 15 residues. Germline V gene data show CDR1 as DFQATT and CDR2 as SNEGSKA (reference sequence). Losses at the gene ends were 4 bases for V and 2 bases for J; bases not matched to a gene: 8.

This clonotype was seen ten or more times. The V gene is TRBV6-2 or TRBV6-3, the J gene TRBJ2-7; 10 bases align to TRBD2. V lost 6 bases and J lost 2; bases outside the gene matches: 7. CDR1 is MNHEY and CDR2 is SVGEGT in the germline V gene. This CDR3 comprises 15 residues. The CDR3 DNA is TGTGCCAGCAGACATATAGCGGGAGGAACCTACGAGCAGTACTTC. This translates into CASRHIAGGTYEQYF.

This clonotype occurred many times. The CDR3 nucleotides read TGCGCCAGCAGCGGAATGACAGACGGCAACTATGGCTACACCTTC. Its translation: CASSGMTDGNYGYTF. The rearrangement uses TRBV5-1 and TRBJ1-2; D perhaps matches TRBD1 (5 bases). V was shortened by 4 bases and J by 2 bases, with 15 bases between the two germline ends. Germline V gene data show CDR1 as SGHRS and CDR2 as YFSETQ. This CDR3 region has 15 residues.

In this sample, this clonotype turned up many times. The rearrangement uses TRBV11-1 and TRBJ1-1, with a weak D call TRBD1 (5 bases). CDR3 size: 12 residues. The V gene lost 1 base and the J gene lost 7 bases, with 7 bases spanning the gap. Germline CDR1 and CDR2: SGHAT and FQDESV (reference sequence). The CDR3 DNA is TGTGCCAGCAGCTTAGGACAGATTGAAGCTTTCTTT. Its translation is CASSLGQIEAFF.